This TCR beta chain stems from a study of PD-L1 blockade in urothelial cancer. Germline V gives CDR1 MDHEN, CDR2 SYDVKM. The CDR3 length is 13 residues. The V and J ends lost 7 bases and 5 bases, in that order; junction bases with no gene match: 7. The data were produced by immunoSEQ multiplex PCR, yet TCRdb's version contains in-frame clones alone and is incomplete. The data contain some 90,000 clones, more than 70% of them seen just once; the ten biggest clones take up 0.97%. Specified time point: pretreatment peripheral blood. The chain employs TRBV28 and TRBJ2-7, with 8 positions matching TRBD2. This TCR was recovered from a woman of 80 years or more with urothelial cancer. The sequences come from PBMCs, collected around atezolizumab (anti-PD-L1) treatment. This CDR3 reads CASNRREVHEQYF. DNA for the CDR3: TGTGCCAGCAATAGGCGGGAGGTCCACGAGCAGTACTTC.